The 23 T cell receptor beta chains below all came from one sample that was sequenced in a study of T-cell reconstitution after alpha-beta-depleted transplantation in children. Unique molecular identifiers were incorporated during preparation of the TCRbeta library. In TCRdb, the PCR reads were re-called with MiXCR into one record per CDR3 protein. Of around 450,000 distinct CDR3 sequences in the sample, approximately 41% were seen once. The sample was PBMCs, taken before TCRalphabeta/CD19-depleted stem cell transplant. Receptor source: a girl under 10 years old with aplastic anemia, due to receive a stem cell transplant.

The chain uses TRBV5-1 and TRBJ2-1; no reliable D call. V lost 3 bases, J lost 7 bases, and 8 bases lay in between. Germline assignment: CDR1 SGHRS and CDR2 YFSETQ. The CDR3 runs 12 residues. CDR3 amino acids: CASSSDYNEQFF. In DNA, the CDR3 is TGCGCCAGCAGCTCAGATTATAATGAGCAGTTCTTC.

The rearrangement joins TRBV9 to TRBJ2-7; a possible D gene is TRBD2 (5 bases). The V and J ends lost 3 bases and 3 bases respectively, with 19 bases between them. Per germline, CDR1 SGDLS and CDR2 YYNGEE. This CDR3 has 16 amino acids. CDR3 protein: CASSALTGSRYYEQYF. DNA for the CDR3: TGTGCCAGCAGCGCCCTTACTGGGAGTCGCTACTACGAGCAGTACTTC.

The genes are TRBV7-6 and TRBJ1-2; 9 bases map to TRBD1. Germline CDR1 reads SGHVS; CDR2 reads FNYEAQ. The CDR3 sequence is 14 residues long. V lost 5 bases and J lost 8; bases outside the gene matches: 9. The CDR3 sequence is CASSLRQGGGGYTF. The CDR3 nucleotides are TGTGCCAGCAGCCTCCGACAGGGGGGTGGGGGCTACACCTTC.

The chain couples TRBV7-9 to TRBJ2-3, with TRBD2 matching 8 bases. The CDR3 sequence is 15 residues long. Per the germline V gene, CDR1 is SEHNR and CDR2 is FQNEAQ (reference sequence). V shed 4 bases, J shed 0 bases, and the junction held 3 bases outside the gene matches. The CDR3 reads CASSSRLASTDTQYF. CDR3 DNA sequence: TGTGCCAGCAGCTCCCGACTAGCGAGCACAGATACGCAGTATTTT.

V is TRBV2 and J is TRBJ2-7; TRBD1 might be the D (6 bases). V was pared by 3 bases and J by 4 bases, with 10 bases between. Germline V CDR1 and CDR2: SNHLY, FYNNEI. The CDR3 spans 13 residues. The CDR3 region is CASSDRGGYEQYF. In DNA form, the CDR3 reads TGTGCCAGCAGTGACAGGGGTGGTTACGAGCAGTACTTC.

This clonotype was counted only a few times. The chain joins TRBV29-1 to TRBJ2-5, with 9 bases lining up with TRBD1. Germline V CDR1 and CDR2: SQVTM, ANQGSEA. The CDR3 has 18 amino acids. The ends lost 0 bases at V and 6 bases at J; junction bases unmatched: 17. The CDR3 region has the DNA TGCAGCGTTGAAGATCGAAACCTCTGGGGGACAGGGAAAAAGACCCAGTACTTC. As protein: CSVEDRNLWGTGKKTQYF.

V gene TRBV7-3 combines with J gene TRBJ2-3; 7 bases fit TRBD2. Germline V gene lookup returns CDR1 SGHTA and CDR2 FQGTGA. This CDR3 region has 17 residues. Trimming removed 2 bases from V and 7 bases from J; junction bases left unmatched: 15. The CDR3 region has the DNA TGTGCCAGCAGCTTAGGGGCGGCAGGGACCGGGGGGAATACGCAGTATTTT. Translated: CASSLGAAGTGGNTQYF.

The V and J genes are TRBV6-2 or TRBV6-3 and TRBJ1-5, with D possibly being TRBD1 (6 bases). Germline loops: CDR1 MNHEY, CDR2 SVGEGT. The CDR3 length is 14 residues. The germline V and J ends were trimmed by 7 bases and 1 base, with 11 bases remaining between them. The CDR3: CASNHQGSNQPQHF. DNA of the CDR3: TGTGCCAGCAACCATCAGGGGAGCAATCAGCCCCAGCATTTT.

This clonotype was picked up a small number of times. The rearrangement uses TRBV7-2 and TRBJ2-7; 9 nucleotides agree with TRBD1. The CDR3 contains 14 residues. Germline V gene sequence: CDR1 SGHTA, CDR2 FQGNSA. V was clipped by 2 bases and J by 3 bases; unmatched bases: 2. The DNA of the CDR3 is TGTGCCAGCAGCTTATCGGACAGGGGCTACGAGCAGTACTTC. Translating gives CASSLSDRGYEQYF. Full variable domain (remainder filled in from reference TRBV7-2 and TRBJ2-7): GAGVSQSPSNKVTEKGKDVELRCDPISGHTALYWYRQSLGQGLEFLIYFQGNSAPDKSGLPSDRFSAERTGGSVSTLTIQRTQQEDSAVYLCASSLSDRGYEQYFGPGTRLTVT.

For this clonotype: At one boundary the junction diverges from the germline segment, which might be a read error. The CDR3: CAGSQVLSGARRSYEQYF. CDR3 coding DNA: TGCGCCGGCAGCCAAGTTCTCTCCGGAGCCAGGAGGTCCTACGAGCAGTACTTC. The chain carries TRBV4-3 and TRBJ2-7, with D tentatively TRBD2 (5 bases). From germline, CDR1 is LGHNA and CDR2 YSLEER. This CDR3 has 18 amino acids.

The chain is built from TRBV7-9 and TRBJ1-1; TRBD1 matches 7 bases. The CDR3 loop spans 15 amino acids. J was trimmed by 5 bases and V by 5 bases; bases with no gene match: 11. Germline CDR1 SEHNR, CDR2 FQNEAQ (reference sequence). Written as DNA, the CDR3 is TGTGCCAGCAGCCGACCGACAGGGTTGAGGACTGAAGCTTTCTTT. It specifies CASSRPTGLRTEAFF.

This clonotype was observed many times. This rearrangement joins TRBV29-1 to TRBJ2-3; TRBD2 agrees at 9 bases. J gave up 1 base and V 6 bases, and 8 bases lay outside the gene matches. Germline-derived CDR1 and CDR2 are SQVTM and ANQGSEA. CDR3 size: 15 residues. The CDR3 protein is CSVKGASGGTDTQYF. The DNA for the CDR3 is TGCAGCGTCAAAGGGGCTAGCGGGGGCACAGATACGCAGTATTTT.

The chain is built from TRBV5-1 and TRBJ2-3; D is undetermined. The germline CDR1 and CDR2 sequences are SGHRS and YFSETQ. V lost 5 bases to trimming and J lost 8 bases, with 18 bases between them. CDR3 length equals 14 residues. CDR3 sequence: CASRPGSAGATQYF. The CDR3 nucleotides are TGCGCCAGCAGACCCGGGTCCGCCGGAGCTACGCAGTATTTT.

V is TRBV5-1 and J is TRBJ1-1, with 7 bases identical to TRBD1. Germline V gene lookup returns CDR1 SGHRS and CDR2 YFSETQ. The CDR3 is 15 residues long. V trimming: 4 bases; J trimming: 5 bases; junction bases outside the gene matches: 11. The CDR3 loop is CASSPNRGMGTEAFF. DNA of the CDR3: TGCGCCAGCAGCCCTAACAGGGGTATGGGTACTGAAGCTTTCTTT. Together with reference TRBV5-1 and TRBJ1-1, the CDR3 gives the full variable domain: KAGVTQTPRYLIKTRGQQVTLSCSPISGHRSVSWYQQTPGQGLQFLFEYFSETQRNKGNFPGRFSGRQFSNSRSEMNVSTLELGDSALYLCASSPNRGMGTEAFFGQGTRLTVV.

This clonotype was counted at least ten times. This chain joins TRBV6-2 or TRBV6-3 and TRBJ2-2, with 9 positions matching TRBD1. This CDR3 is 17 amino acids long. Germline assignment: CDR1 MNHEY and CDR2 SVGEGT. V was pared by 5 bases and J by 2 bases, with 9 bases of the junction left unmatched. The CDR3 spells CASSRLPGQGNTGELFF. CDR3 DNA: TGTGCCAGCAGTCGCCTTCCGGGACAGGGCAACACCGGGGAGCTGTTTTTT.

This clonotype was observed at least ten times. The genes are TRBV29-1 and TRBJ2-1, with D tentatively TRBD2 (6 bases). This CDR3 comprises 14 residues. V lost 4 bases, J lost 0 bases, and 10 bases lay in between. Germline V CDR1 and CDR2: SQVTM, ANQGSEA. CDR3 amino acids: CSVVGLSSYNEQFF. The CDR3 bases are TGCAGCGTTGTCGGACTAAGCTCCTACAATGAGCAGTTCTTC.

The gene calls are TRBV29-1 and TRBJ2-1; 8 bases agree with TRBD2. The CDR3 is 13 residues long. J was trimmed by 3 bases and V by 7 bases; bases with no gene match: 5. Germline CDR1 and CDR2: SQVTM and ANQGSEA. The CDR3 spells CSGSGSSYNEQFF. The CDR3 DNA reads TGCAGCGGAAGCGGGAGTAGCTACAATGAGCAGTTCTTC.

This chain joins TRBV20-1 and TRBJ2-5; no reliable D call. The CDR3 spans 12 residues. Trimming shortened V by 5 bases and J by 4 bases, and 11 bases separated the two germline ends. The germline CDR1 and CDR2 sequences are DFQATT and SNEGSKA (reference sequence). CDR3 sequence: CSALRPGETQYF. CDR3 DNA: TGCAGTGCTCTTAGACCCGGAGAGACCCAGTACTTC.

V is TRBV7-2 and J is TRBJ2-7; D ambiguous. Germline V gives CDR1 SGHTA, CDR2 FQGNSA. V shed 8 bases and J shed 4 bases, with 9 bases lying between them. CDR3 length: 11 residues. The CDR3 loop reads CASGRPYEQYF. Written as DNA, the CDR3 is TGTGCCAGCGGGCGACCATACGAGCAGTACTTC.

The chain uses TRBV4-1 and TRBJ2-7, with D perhaps TRBD2 (5 bases). This CDR3 is 14 amino acids long. Germline values: CDR1 MGHRA, CDR2 YSYEKL. Deletions cut 4 bases from V and 7 bases from J, with 17 bases between. The CDR3 sequence is CASSPRLGVPEQYF. The CDR3 nucleotides read TGCGCCAGCAGCCCGCGCCTGGGAGTGCCTGAGCAGTACTTC.

The table lists this clonotype with a few counts. The V gene is TRBV5-6, the J gene TRBJ1-1; D is uncertain. V was shortened by 3 bases and J by 1 base, with 16 bases between the two germline ends. Germline values: CDR1 SGHDT, CDR2 YYEEEE. The CDR3 covers 16 residues. CDR3 bases: TGTGCCAGCAGCTCCGGGTGGTTTAAGAAGAACACTGAAGCTTTCTTT. Its translation is CASSSGWFKKNTEAFF.

This chain links TRBV12-3 or TRBV12-4 with TRBJ2-5; 12 nucleotides match TRBD2. V shed 4 bases and J 5 bases; nucleotides not matched to a gene: 5. This CDR3 contains 15 residues. This CDR3 is CASSYLAGGPETQYF. CDR3 DNA sequence: TGTGCCAGCAGTTACCTAGCGGGAGGGCCGGAGACCCAGTACTTC.

This clonotype was observed a few times. This chain joins TRBV5-1 and TRBJ2-7; possibly TRBD1 for D (6 bases). From germline, CDR1 is SGHRS and CDR2 YFSETQ. This CDR3 region has 16 residues. The V gene lost 7 bases and the J gene lost 0 bases, with 20 bases spanning the gap. CDR3 in amino acids: CASHLLTGTPSYEQYF. DNA for the CDR3: TGCGCCAGCCACCTTCTGACCGGGACACCCTCCTACGAGCAGTACTTC.